This T cell receptor (beta chain) was sequenced during a study of T cells in Graves' hyperthyroidism and ophthalmopathy. Study-level points and caveats: Ophthalmopathy was told apart from stable hyperthyroidism by a 13 V-J model. Most thyroid clonotypes expanded above 0.001 were also detected in blood.

Diagnosis rested on symptoms, serum thyroxine and TRAb, thyroid ultrasound, and orbital computed tomography. The TCR beta CDR3 regions underwent amplification using RNA transcripts as the source. The TCR CDR3 first-round RT-PCR relied on the HTBI primer set. TCRdb redid the calling of the multiplex PCR reads with MiXCR, one entry per CDR3 protein. The table has around 520,000 distinct CDR3 sequences, around 15% seen once; the top ten hold around 13%. The CDR3 loop spans 15 amino acids. From germline, CDR1 is SEHNR and CDR2 FQNEAQ (reference sequence). V lost 5 bases and J lost 6; bases outside the gene matches: 10. This clonotype showed up many times. The antigen is undetermined.

The sequenced sample consisted of blood. V gene TRBV7-9 combines with J gene TRBJ2-1, with 7 bases aligning to TRBD2. The sequence was collected from a woman aged 40 to 50 with Graves' hyperthyroidism. The CDR3 region has the DNA TGTGCCAGCAGCGTAGGGCTAGCGGCCTTCAATGAGCAGTTCTTC. Protein: CASSVGLAAFNEQFF.